The 21 T cell receptor beta chains listed next were all sequenced from one sample in a study of neurological immune-mediated disorders. TCRdb re-analysed the 5' RACE reads in MiXCR, keeping a single row per CDR3 protein. The profile shows some 65,000 distinct CDR3 sequences, more than 3.5% of them singletons. Sequencing was done on a sample of PBMCs. Receptors originate from a middle-aged man with multiple sclerosis.

Remarks on this clonotype: A much larger clone lies one base from this, so it may be a read error. The chain couples TRBV12-3 or TRBV12-4 to TRBJ1-4; no clear D. V lost 7 bases and J lost 3, with 18 bases in between. The CDR3 spans 16 residues. Here the CDR3 reads CASTLPLGGPNEKLFF. The CDR3 DNA is TGTGCCAGCACACTACCTTTGGGCGGACCTAATGAAAAACTGTTTTTT.

Ten or more counts support this clonotype. The V and J genes are TRBV4-1 and TRBJ2-1; possibly TRBD1 for D (6 bases). CDR1 and CDR2 from the germline V gene are MGHRA and YSYEKL. V shed 1 base and J shed 8 bases, with 12 bases lying between them. This CDR3 comprises 14 residues. The CDR3 DNA sequence: TGCGCCAGCAGCCAAGTTCAGGGGTCGGATGAGCAGTTCTTC. This sequence encodes CASSQVQGSDEQFF.

The chain has TRBV20-1 and TRBJ2-7, with a tentative D call TRBD1 (5 bases). This CDR3 region has 13 residues. With 0 bases removed from V and 9 bases from J, the gap between germline ends came to 15 bases. Germline CDR1 and CDR2: DFQATT and SNEGSKA (reference sequence). CDR3 region: CSARDRQGNVQYF. CDR3 sequence (DNA): TGCAGTGCTAGAGATCGGCAGGGAAATGTGCAGTACTTC.

This clonotype was observed many times. CDR3 sequence (DNA): TGTGCCAGCAGCTACTCCGGACAGGGGGTATACAATGAGCAGTTCTTC. The encoded protein is CASSYSGQGVYNEQFF. The chain joins TRBV28 to TRBJ2-1; 10 bases map to TRBD1. CDR3 length: 16 residues. The trim removed 6 bases at V and 4 bases at J, leaving 9 bases unmatched. CDR1 MDHEN and CDR2 SYDVKM come from the germline V gene.

The sample holds many counts of this clonotype. V and J are TRBV12-3 or TRBV12-4 and TRBJ1-3; D call uncertain. V was shortened by 7 bases and J by 0 bases, with 13 bases between the two germline ends. The CDR3 spans 15 residues. The CDR3 DNA is TGTGCCAGCATTCGAGACGGAATCTCTGGAAACACCATATATTTT. Protein product: CASIRDGISGNTIYF.

This clonotype was observed at least ten times. One end of the junction does not line up with germline, which may come from a read error. The V and J genes are TRBV3-1 and TRBJ1-5; D perhaps matches TRBD1 (6 bases). Germline values: CDR1 LGHDT, CDR2 YNNKEL (reference sequence). The CDR3 length is 13 residues. CDR3 region: CASSQDEWGPQNF. Written as DNA, the CDR3 is TGTGCCAGCAGCCAAGACGAATGGGGGCCCCAGAATTTT.

The sample holds a few counts of this clonotype. The chain recombines TRBV5-1 with TRBJ2-2; 9 bases map to TRBD2. Unmatched junction bases numbered 10, after V lost 4 bases and J lost 3 bases. The germline V gene has CDR1 SGHRS and CDR2 YFSETQ. The CDR3 has 17 residues. CDR3 in amino acids: CASSPEAGGKDTGELFF. CDR3 coding DNA: TGCGCCAGCAGCCCCGAAGCGGGGGGTAAGGACACCGGGGAGCTGTTTTTT. Full variable domain (missing parts from reference TRBV5-1 and TRBJ2-2): KAGVTQTPRYLIKTRGQQVTLSCSPISGHRSVSWYQQTPGQGLQFLFEYFSETQRNKGNFPGRFSGRQFSNSRSEMNVSTLELGDSALYLCASSPEAGGKDTGELFFGEGSRLTVL.

Ten or more counts support this clonotype. The chain recombines TRBV15 with TRBJ2-2; D remains unclear. CDR3 size: 16 residues. Trimming stripped 1 base from V and 0 bases from J, with 9 bases between. Germline V gene lookup returns CDR1 LNHNV and CDR2 YYDKDF (reference sequence). CDR3 amino acids: CATSRVPVANTGELFF. CDR3 nucleotides: TGTGCCACCAGCAGAGTGCCAGTCGCGAACACCGGGGAGCTGTTTTTT.

This clonotype was picked up many times. The chain joins TRBV5-1 to TRBJ1-2; D is perhaps TRBD1 (6 bases). V was clipped by 0 bases and J by 0 bases, with 9 bases between them. The CDR3 sequence is 15 residues long. The germline CDR1 and CDR2 sequences are SGHRS and YFSETQ. The CDR3: CASSLGQATNYGYTF. CDR3 in DNA: TGCGCCAGCAGCTTGGGACAGGCAACTAACTATGGCTACACCTTC.

This clonotype was counted ten times or more. The chain employs TRBV12-3 or TRBV12-4 and TRBJ2-3, with unresolved D. The CDR3 contains 14 residues. With 6 bases removed from V and 1 base from J, the gap between germline ends came to 11 bases. The CDR3 coding sequence is TGTGCCAGCAGCATTGTTGTGCGCACAGATACGCAGTATTTT. It specifies CASSIVVRTDTQYF.

This clonotype was observed many times. This chain joins TRBV7-9 and TRBJ2-2; D unclear. Deletions cut 7 bases from V and 4 bases from J, with 16 bases between. Germline V gives CDR1 SEHNR, CDR2 FQNEAQ (reference sequence). The CDR3 runs to 15 residues. The CDR3 region is CASIDSSSFTGELFF. The DNA of the CDR3 is TGTGCCAGCATCGACTCGTCATCTTTCACCGGGGAGCTGTTTTTT.

This clonotype was seen ten or more times. The rearrangement links TRBV6-5 to TRBJ1-2, with TRBD1 matching over 7 bases. CDR1 and CDR2 (germline): MNHEY, SVGAGI. The CDR3 length is 16 residues. With V trimmed by 6 bases and J by 2 bases, 12 bases remained unmatched. The CDR3 region has the DNA TGTGCCAGCAGGAGTTTGGGGGTACAGGGGAACTATGGCTACACCTTC. Its protein product is CASRSLGVQGNYGYTF.

This clonotype was seen ten or more times. The chain is built from TRBV12-3 or TRBV12-4 and TRBJ2-3; 15 bases map to TRBD2. This CDR3 region has 16 residues. J gave up 4 bases and V 5 bases, and 4 bases lay outside the gene matches. The CDR3 here is CASSRTSGGVSDTQYF. The CDR3 coding sequence is TGTGCCAGCAGTCGGACTAGCGGGGGGGTATCAGATACGCAGTATTTT.

This clonotype was found many times. J is TRBJ2-7 and V is TRBV12-3 or TRBV12-4; D assignment may be TRBD1 or TRBD2 (6 bases each). Between the trimmed V and J ends, which lost 3 bases and 2 bases, there was a span of 11 bases. The CDR3 runs to 14 residues. The CDR3 region has the DNA TGTGCCAGCAGTTTTTGGGGGGCACCCTACGAGCAGTACTTC. It specifies CASSFWGAPYEQYF.

This clonotype was seen a few times. The chain links TRBV5-1 to TRBJ1-6, with a tentative D call TRBD1 (5 bases). V lost 0 bases and J 11 bases, leaving 12 bases between the germline ends. Per the germline V gene, CDR1 is SGHRS and CDR2 is YFSETQ. The length of the CDR3 is 14 residues. This CDR3 is CASSLAGTAAPLHF. CDR3 in DNA: TGCGCCAGCAGCTTGGCCGGGACTGCCGCACCCCTCCACTTT.

This clonotype was detected ten times or more. This chain uses TRBV5-1 with TRBJ2-2; D is possibly TRBD1 (6 bases). Trimming removed 2 bases at V and 6 bases at J, with 8 bases between. This CDR3 region has 13 residues. The germline V gene has CDR1 SGHRS and CDR2 YFSETQ. The CDR3 is CASSFTGSGELFF. CDR3 nucleotide sequence: TGCGCCAGCAGCTTTACAGGGTCCGGGGAGCTGTTTTTT. The variable domain in full, completed from reference TRBV5-1 and TRBJ2-2, reads KAGVTQTPRYLIKTRGQQVTLSCSPISGHRSVSWYQQTPGQGLQFLFEYFSETQRNKGNFPGRFSGRQFSNSRSEMNVSTLELGDSALYLCASSFTGSGELFFGEGSRLTVL.

This clonotype came up a few times. The gene calls are TRBV4-2 and TRBJ2-7, with D unclear. The CDR3 spans 12 residues. V was cut by 0 bases and J by 4 bases, with 4 bases left in between. Germline-derived CDR1 and CDR2 are LGHNA and YNFKEQ. CDR3 DNA: TGTGCCAGCAGCCAAGATGCGTACGAGCAGTACTTC. Its protein product is CASSQDAYEQYF.

This clonotype appeared many times. The chain employs TRBV5-6 and TRBJ1-2, with 9 positions matching TRBD1. The CDR3 totals 13 residues. Germline CDR1 and CDR2: SGHDT and YYEEEE. V gave up 2 bases and J gave up 8 bases; unmatched junction bases: 4. The CDR3 region is CASSLNRGRGYTF. In nucleotides, the CDR3 is TGTGCCAGCAGCTTAAACAGGGGGCGAGGCTACACCTTC.

In this sample, this clonotype turned up many times. The V gene is TRBV7-2, the J gene TRBJ2-4; 10 nucleotides align to TRBD1. With V trimmed by 1 base and J by 0 bases, 6 bases remained unmatched. This CDR3 comprises 18 residues. Germline CDR1 reads SGHTA; CDR2 reads FQGNSA. CDR3 in DNA: TGTGCCAGCAGCTTAGGGGACAGGGGTAACCCAGCCAAAAACATTCAGTACTTC. Protein product: CASSLGDRGNPAKNIQYF.

Many counts were recorded for this clonotype. This rearrangement joins TRBV3-1 to TRBJ2-3; D tentatively reads TRBD1 or TRBD2 (5 bases each). Trimming stripped 5 bases from V and 7 bases from J, with 13 bases between. The CDR3 loop spans 13 amino acids. The V gene's germline CDR1 is LGHDT and CDR2 YNNKEL (reference sequence). The CDR3 coding sequence is TGTGCCAGCAGCGGAAGTGGGGGACATACGCAGTATTTT. It encodes CASSGSGGHTQYF.

This clonotype was counted at least ten times. The rearrangement links TRBV4-3 to TRBJ1-1; D remains unclear. The CDR3 totals 15 residues. From germline, CDR1 is LGHNA and CDR2 YSLEER. V was pared by 1 base and J by 0 bases, with 9 bases between. CDR3 nucleotide sequence: TGCGCCAGCAGCCAAGTTCCAGGAATGAACACTGAAGCTTTCTTT. This gives the protein CASSQVPGMNTEAFF.